Shown below are 12 T cell receptor beta chains from a single sample sequenced in a study of T-cell reconstitution after alpha-beta-depleted transplantation in children. TCRbeta library preparation incorporated unique molecular identifiers. One entry per CDR3 protein, called by TCRdb with MiXCR from the PCR reads. The sample records 450,000 to 600,000 distinct CDR3 sequences, 13% being singletons. The source material was PBMCs, mostly from graft donor cells, sampled 360 days after TCRalphabeta/CD19-depleted stem cell transplant. The receptors stem from a male patient aged 10 to 17 who had a stem cell transplant for acute myeloid leukemia, so the T cells may come from the graft donor.

The V gene is TRBV15, the J gene TRBJ2-1; 8 bases align to TRBD2. CDR3 size: 15 residues. Per the germline V gene, CDR1 is LNHNV and CDR2 is YYDKDF (reference sequence). V lost 3 bases and J lost 8; bases outside the gene matches: 9. CDR3 protein: CATSRYREGPYEQFF. The CDR3 DNA reads as TGTGCCACCAGCAGGTACCGGGAGGGCCCCTATGAGCAGTTCTTC.

This CDR3 is CASSPGRYEQYF. The CDR3 nucleotides are TGTGCCAGCAGCCCCGGGCGGTACGAGCAGTACTTC. The chain joins TRBV7-2 to TRBJ2-7; no clear D gene. V dropped 5 bases and J dropped 4 bases, with 9 bases sitting between them. The CDR3 spans 12 residues. Germline CDR1 and CDR2: SGHTA and FQGNSA.

Worth noting for this clonotype: A much bigger clone sits one base away, suggesting this may be a read error. The chain carries TRBV29-1 and TRBJ2-3; D not certain. This CDR3 has 11 amino acids. Germline V CDR1 and CDR2: SQVTM, ANQGSEA. The CDR3 region is CSQSFADTRYF. DNA of the CDR3: TGCAGCCAGAGCTTTGCAGATACGCGGTATTTT.

This clonotype was observed a handful of times. V gene TRBV6-5 combines with J gene TRBJ1-5; D is unresolved. The CDR3 extends over 14 amino acids. Germline assignment: CDR1 MNHEY and CDR2 SVGAGI. Trimming shortened V by 2 bases and J by 6 bases, and 11 bases separated the two germline ends. CDR3 coding DNA: TGTGCCAGCAGTTACAGTGAGACCGTTCAGCCCCAGCATTTT. This translates into CASSYSETVQPQHF.

This clonotype was seen only a few times. This chain uses TRBV5-5 with TRBJ2-7; D may be TRBD2 (6 bases). The CDR3 is 14 residues long. Trimming cost V 5 bases and J 3 bases, with 15 bases left between them. The germline gives CDR1 SGHKS, CDR2 YYEKEE (reference sequence). Here the CDR3 DNA reads TGTGCCAGCAGATTAGGAGGGAAGGTCTACGAGCAGTACTTC. Encoded protein: CASRLGGKVYEQYF.

There are a few counts of this clonotype. The J gene is TRBJ1-1, the V gene TRBV28, with TRBD1 as a possible D gene (5 bases). V lost 5 bases to trimming and J lost 0 bases, with 13 bases between them. The CDR3 loop spans 15 amino acids. The germline gives CDR1 MDHEN, CDR2 SYDVKM. In DNA form, the CDR3 reads TGTGCCAGCAGTATGCCGGGACGGCTGAACACTGAAGCTTTCTTT. Translating it yields CASSMPGRLNTEAFF.

The V gene is TRBV12-3 or TRBV12-4, the J gene TRBJ2-3; 8 bases are a match to TRBD2. This CDR3 contains 14 residues. Unmatched junction bases numbered 3, after V lost 3 bases and J lost 4 bases. The CDR3 protein is CASSLLAGPDTQYF. The CDR3, as DNA: TGTGCCAGCAGTTTGTTAGCGGGGCCAGATACGCAGTATTTT.

V usage is TRBV7-3 and J usage is TRBJ2-2; D is perhaps TRBD1 (5 bases). Trimming left V 3 bases short and J 4 bases short, with 6 bases between. CDR1 SGHTA and CDR2 FQGTGA come from the germline V gene. The length of the CDR3 is 13 residues. For the CDR3, the DNA is TGTGCCAGCAGCTTCAGGGCCACCGGGGAGCTGTTTTTT. The encoded protein is CASSFRATGELFF.

This clonotype occurred a few times. The J gene is TRBJ2-4, the V gene TRBV15; D gene uncertain. Germline CDR1 and CDR2: LNHNV and YYDKDF (reference sequence). This CDR3 region has 18 residues. V was cut by 0 bases and J by 1 base, with 16 bases left in between. CDR3 sequence: CATSRDIVSRLAKNIQYF. The CDR3 nucleotides are TGTGCCACCAGCAGAGATATAGTATCCCGGCTGGCCAAAAACATTCAGTACTTC.

The chain has TRBV29-1 and TRBJ2-3, with D possibly being TRBD2 (5 bases). This CDR3 has 16 residues. Between the trimmed V and J ends, which lost 6 bases and 2 bases, there was a span of 21 bases. CDR1 and CDR2 (germline): SQVTM, ANQGSEA. The DNA for the CDR3 is TGCAGCGTCGTAGGCGGGCCCTCCACACTCACAGATACGCAGTATTTT. The encoded protein is CSVVGGPSTLTDTQYF.

This clonotype was counted at least ten times. The rearrangement uses TRBV11-3 and TRBJ2-1; 8 nucleotides line up with TRBD1. Germline V gene lookup returns CDR1 SGHNT and CDR2 YENEEA. The CDR3 is made up of 19 amino acids. V was pared by 4 bases and J by 0 bases, with 14 bases of the junction left unmatched. The CDR3, as DNA: TGTGCCAGCAGCTCCCGGGACAGGATAGCGCCGAGCTCCTACAATGAGCAGTTCTTC. Amino acids: CASSSRDRIAPSSYNEQFF.

This clonotype came up a few times. This chain uses TRBV29-1 with TRBJ2-7; no definite D call. The CDR3 consists of 15 residues. Trimming cost V 3 bases and J 3 bases, with 18 bases left between them. Germline values: CDR1 SQVTM, CDR2 ANQGSEA. CDR3 sequence (DNA): TGCAGCGTTGACACCCCTTCCTATAGTCTCTACGAGCAGTACTTC. It yields the protein CSVDTPSYSLYEQYF.